Listed below are T cell receptor beta chains from one sample, sequenced in a study of beta chain features in type 1 diabetes. Here immunoSEQ multiplex PCR was the method, and the copy in TCRdb shows in-frame clones only, minus some. This table has some 660,000 clones, about 14% appearing once. Sequencing used naive CD4+ T cells from blood. These receptors originate from a man aged 18 to 30 with type 1 diabetes. CDR3s include the opening cysteine and the closing phenylalanine or tryptophan. Fields, in order: J gene, clone size, D gene, V gene, CDR3 protein, CDR3 DNA. A D gene is named only where the DNA matches it firmly. Some rows have no size entry. The others give once, few or many, or a class for an expanded clone.

TRBJ2-6,NA,NA,TRBV4-3,CASSQRQGIGANVLTF,TGCGCCAGCAGCCAACGCCAGGGGATTGGGGCCAACGTCCTGACTTTC
TRBJ2-5,NA,NA,TRBV27,CASSFFRKASGAGREETQYF,TGTGCCAGCAGTTTTTTCAGGAAGGCCTCAGGGGCAGGGAGGGAAGAGACCCAGTACTTC
TRBJ2-1,NA,TRBD1,TRBV14,CASSPDRGGYNEQFF,TGTGCCAGCAGCCCGGACAGGGGAGGCTACAATGAGCAGTTCTTC
TRBJ2-7,few,TRBD1,TRBV27,CASSFLPGQRSSYEQYF,TGTGCCAGCAGTTTTCTTCCGGGACAGAGATCATCCTACGAGCAGTACTTC
TRBJ2-1,NA,TRBD2,TRBV9,CASSVTAGATSSYNEQFF,TGTGCCAGCAGCGTAACAGCGGGGGCCACGAGCTCCTACAATGAGCAGTTCTTC
TRBJ2-5,few,NA,TRBV5-1,CASSPTGQLQETQYF,TGCGCCAGCAGCCCAACAGGGCAGCTTCAAGAGACCCAGTACTTC
TRBJ2-1,few,NA,TRBV5-1,CASSSSPGTPNEQFF,TGCGCCAGCAGCTCATCGCCCGGGACTCCCAATGAGCAGTTCTTC
TRBJ2-7,NA,NA,TRBV4-1,CASSQDGGYEQYF,TGCGCCAGCAGCCAAGATGGGGGCTACGAGCAGTACTTC
TRBJ1-2,NA,NA,TRBV18,CASSPGANLNYGYTF,TGTGCCAGCTCACCGGGGGCTAACCTTAACTATGGCTACACCTTC
TRBJ2-4,few,TRBD1,TRBV7-8,CASSLGTGLAKNIQYF,TGTGCCAGCAGCTTGGGGACAGGCTTAGCCAAAAACATTCAGTACTTC
TRBJ1-1,few,NA,TRBV5-1,CASSLGLGTEAFF,TGCGCCAGCAGCTTGGGGTTGGGCACTGAAGCTTTCTTT
TRBJ2-7,NA,NA,TRBV29-1,CSVEVVLLDEQYF,TGCAGCGTTGAAGTTGTGCTGCTTGACGAGCAGTACTTC
TRBJ1-6,NA,NA,TRBV6-5,CASSWVVTSYNSPLHF,TGTGCCAGCAGTTGGGTAGTAACCTCCTATAATTCACCCCTCCACTTT
TRBJ2-3,NA,TRBD2,TRBV30,CAWSPHPTSGARDTQYF,TGTGCCTGGAGTCCTCACCCGACTAGCGGGGCGAGAGATACGCAGTATTTT
TRBJ2-5,few,NA,TRBV19,CASGGHGKETQYF,TGTGCCAGTGGTGGACATGGGAAGGAGACCCAGTACTTC
TRBJ2-2,few,NA,TRBV4-1,CASSPNDFWEQTRELFF,TGCGCCAGCAGCCCCAACGACTTCTGGGAACAGACCCGGGAGCTGTTTTTT
TRBJ2-6,NA,TRBD1,TRBV2,CASSGTAGANVLTF,TGTGCCAGCAGCGGGACAGCGGGGGCCAACGTCCTGACTTTC
TRBJ2-3,few,NA,TRBV28,CASSPHREGRDTQYF,TGTGCCAGCAGTCCACACAGGGAAGGACGAGATACGCAGTATTTT
TRBJ2-3,NA,TRBD2,TRBV30,CALKTGLAGADTQYF,TGTGCCTTAAAAACGGGACTAGCGGGGGCAGATACGCAGTATTTT
TRBJ1-2,NA,NA,TRBV27,CASSLEQGFIYGYTF,TGTGCCAGCAGTTTGGAACAGGGTTTTATCTATGGCTACACCTTC
TRBJ2-5,NA,NA,TRBV23-1,CATLRGGRETQYF,TGCGCCACCCTCAGGGGGGGGAGAGAGACCCAGTACTTC
TRBJ1-1,NA,NA,TRBV20-1,CSISWGTEAFF,TGCAGCATTTCCTGGGGCACTGAAGCTTTCTTT
TRBJ1-6,NA,NA,TRBV4-3,CASSQGGAVSSYNSPLHF,TGCGCCAGCAGCCAAGGGGGGGCAGTTAGCTCCTATAATTCACCCCTCCACTTT
TRBJ2-5,NA,NA,TRBV2,CASIKGRTETQYF,TGTGCCAGCATCAAGGGACGGACGGAAACCCAGTACTTC
TRBJ2-1,NA,NA,TRBV30,CAWNVSRYYNEQFF,TGTGCCTGGAATGTAAGCCGTTACTACAATGAGCAGTTCTTC
TRBJ2-3,NA,TRBD2,TRBV30,CAWSRTSGPGGDTQYF,TGTGCCTGGTCAAGGACTAGCGGGCCTGGCGGGGATACGCAGTATTTT
TRBJ1-4,few,NA,TRBV14,CASSYGINEKLFF,TGTGCCAGCAGTTACGGGATTAATGAAAAACTGTTTTTT
TRBJ2-2,NA,NA,TRBV21-1,CASNRDTGELFF,TGTGCCTCCAACAGGGACACCGGGGAGCTGTTTTTT
TRBJ2-5,few,TRBD2,TRBV9,CASSPTGLAGRLQQETQYF,TGTGCCAGCAGCCCCACGGGACTAGCGGGGCGGCTTCAACAAGAGACCCAGTACTTC
TRBJ1-1,few,NA,TRBV5-6,CASSFLGDHRNTEAFF,TGTGCCAGCAGCTTCCTCGGGGATCACAGGAACACTGAAGCTTTCTTT
TRBJ2-3,few,NA,TRBV30,CAWKKGMGTDTQYF,TGTGCCTGGAAAAAGGGTATGGGTACAGATACGCAGTATTTT
TRBJ2-1,NA,TRBD2,TRBV5-1,CASSSDLKREGQVEQFF,TGCGCCAGCAGCTCGGACCTGAAGCGGGAGGGCCAGGTTGAGCAGTTCTTC
TRBJ2-5,few,NA,TRBV5-1,CASSLDREETQYF,TGCGCCAGCAGCTTGGACCGAGAAGAGACCCAGTACTTC
TRBJ2-3,NA,NA,TRBV5-1,CASSLDNTQYF,TGCGCCAGCAGCTTGGACAATACGCAGTATTTT
TRBJ2-5,NA,NA,TRBV9,CASSARHVGSGDQETQYF,TGTGCCAGCAGCGCCCGACACGTAGGTAGTGGAGACCAAGAGACCCAGTACTTC
TRBJ2-7,NA,TRBD2,TRBV29-1,CSVELVAGGPHEQYF,TGCAGCGTTGAATTGGTAGCGGGAGGGCCCCACGAGCAGTACTTC
TRBJ1-6,few,NA,TRBV7-9,CASSLEGGIGSPLHF,TGTGCCAGCAGCTTAGAAGGGGGGATAGGTTCACCCCTCCACTTT
TRBJ1-4,NA,NA,TRBV30,CAWSVGPGSTLFF,TGTGCCTGGAGTGTAGGCCCGGGGTCCACTCTGTTTTTT
TRBJ2-3,NA,TRBD2,TRBV7-2,CASSSVAGKDTQYF,TGTGCCAGCAGCTCCGTAGCGGGAAAAGATACGCAGTATTTT
TRBJ1-4,few,NA,TRBV28,CATLRGFDEKLFF,TGTGCGACTCTTCGGGGGTTTGATGAAAAACTGTTTTTT
TRBJ1-2,few,NA,TRBV30,CAQGVYGYTF,TGTGCGCAGGGAGTTTATGGCTACACCTTC
TRBJ1-2,few,NA,TRBV30,CAWSVGGGYGYTF,TGTGCCTGGAGTGTAGGGGGTGGCTATGGCTACACCTTC
TRBJ2-5,NA,NA,TRBV7-6,CASSSQTGYQETQYF,TGTGCCAGCAGCTCGCAAACAGGTTATCAAGAGACCCAGTACTTC
TRBJ1-1,NA,NA,TRBV7-9,CASSSSSATITEAFF,TGTGCCAGCAGCTCCTCCTCGGCTACCATTACTGAAGCTTTCTTT
TRBJ2-1,NA,NA,TRBV15,CATSKGNNEQFF,TGTGCCACCAGCAAGGGGAACAATGAGCAGTTCTTC
TRBJ1-1,few,NA,TRBV11-1,CASSPGSGMNTEAFF,TGTGCCAGCAGCCCTGGGTCCGGCATGAACACTGAAGCTTTCTTT
TRBJ2-7,few,NA,TRBV7-2,CASSLARGAAYEQYF,TGTGCCAGCAGCTTGGCAAGGGGGGCGGCCTACGAGCAGTACTTC
TRBJ2-5,NA,NA,TRBV5-4,CASSPEQETQYF,TGTGCCAGCAGCCCGGAACAAGAGACCCAGTACTTC
TRBJ2-5,few,NA,TRBV5-4,CASSPAPQETQYF,TGTGCCAGCAGCCCGGCCCCCCAAGAGACCCAGTACTTC
TRBJ2-2,few,NA,TRBV5-1,CASSLGSGNLNTGELFF,TGCGCCAGCAGCTTGGGATCAGGGAACCTTAACACCGGGGAGCTGTTTTTT
TRBJ2-3,NA,TRBD1,TRBV5-1,CASSLRDRSPDTQYF,TGCGCCAGCAGCCTCCGGGACAGGTCCCCAGATACGCAGTATTTT
TRBJ2-7,NA,NA,TRBV15,CATSRAGMGYYEQYF,TGTGCCACCAGCAGGGCGGGGATGGGATACTACGAGCAGTACTTC